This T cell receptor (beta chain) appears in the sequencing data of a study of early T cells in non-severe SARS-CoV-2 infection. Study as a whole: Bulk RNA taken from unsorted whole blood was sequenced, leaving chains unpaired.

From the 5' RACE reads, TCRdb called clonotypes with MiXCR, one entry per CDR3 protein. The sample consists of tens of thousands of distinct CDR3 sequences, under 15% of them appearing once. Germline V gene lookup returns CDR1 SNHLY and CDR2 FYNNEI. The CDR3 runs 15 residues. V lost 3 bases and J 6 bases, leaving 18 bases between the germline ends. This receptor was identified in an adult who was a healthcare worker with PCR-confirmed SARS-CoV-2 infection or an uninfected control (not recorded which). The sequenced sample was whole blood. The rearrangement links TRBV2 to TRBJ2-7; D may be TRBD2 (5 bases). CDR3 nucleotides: TGTGCCAGCAGTGAGAGGCTACCCGGGGTCGGCGAGCAGTACTTC. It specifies CASSERLPGVGEQYF.